The rows below give T cell receptor beta chains drawn from one sample of a study of blood T cell repertoires in COVID-19. Some clones are missing from TCRdb's copy, which holds only in-frame ones; the method was immunoSEQ multiplex PCR. Of more than 400,000 clones listed, roughly 88% are singletons. The sample was peripheral blood. The source is a human donor in a cohort sampled during active COVID-19. CDR3s include the opening cysteine and the closing phenylalanine or tryptophan. The D gene is left open where the match is weak. For some rows the clone size is stated as once, few or many, or as a class when expanded; others skip it.

CDR3 protein	CDR3 DNA	clone size	D gene	J gene	V gene
CASSAPGLAGYEQYF	TGTGCCAGCAGTGCTCCGGGACTAGCGGGTTACGAGCAGTACTTC	NA	TRBD2	TRBJ2-7	TRBV25-1
CASSFRTSGYNEQFF	TGTGCCAGCAGTTTTCGAACTAGCGGCTACAATGAGCAGTTCTTC	NA	TRBD2	TRBJ2-1	TRBV28
CASSLRQGVEQFF	TGTGCCAGCAGCTTACGACAGGGGGTCGAGCAGTTCTTC	NA	TRBD1	TRBJ2-1	TRBV7-2
CASSRDKNTEAFF	TGCGCCAGCAGCCGTGACAAGAACACTGAAGCTTTCTTT	NA	NA	TRBJ1-1	TRBV5-1
CASSRHRDIFNEQFF	TGTGCCAGCAGCCGCCACCGGGACATCTTCAATGAGCAGTTCTTC	NA	NA	TRBJ2-1	TRBV11-1
CASSIPATSGLGKQFF	TGTGCCAGTAGTATCCCGGCTACTAGCGGGCTTGGGAAGCAGTTCTTC	NA	TRBD2	TRBJ2-1	TRBV19
CASRRRQMNQPQHF	TGTGCCAGCAGACGGAGACAGATGAATCAGCCCCAGCATTTT	NA	NA	TRBJ1-5	TRBV2
CASSPSVVSNQPQHF	TGTGCCAGCTCACCCAGCGTGGTAAGCAATCAGCCCCAGCATTTT	NA	NA	TRBJ1-5	TRBV18
CASSAVSGRANLYEQYF	TGTGCCAGCAGCGCAGTTAGCGGGAGGGCCAATTTGTACGAGCAGTACTTC	NA	TRBD2	TRBJ2-7	TRBV7-6
CAGYLGGGLAGVAQYF	TGTGCCGGGTACCTCGGGGGGGGATTAGCGGGAGTGGCCCAGTACTTC	NA	TRBD2	TRBJ2-5	TRBV30
CAWSDSSNSPLHF	TGTGCCTGGAGTGACTCCTCTAATTCACCCCTCCACTTT	NA	NA	TRBJ1-6	TRBV30
CASGLARQAGGSNEQFF	TGTGCTAGTGGTTTGGCCCGACAGGCGGGAGGAAGCAATGAGCAGTTCTTC	NA	TRBD2	TRBJ2-1	TRBV12-5
CASRDRGWGETQYF	TGTGCCAGCAGGGACAGGGGCTGGGGAGAGACCCAGTACTTC	NA	NA	TRBJ2-5	TRBV21-1
CASSRSDSASGANVLTF	TGTGCCAGCAGTCGATCGGACTCCGCCTCTGGGGCCAACGTCCTGACTTTC	NA	NA	TRBJ2-6	TRBV28
CASSVGRGTNYGYTF	TGTGCCAGCAGCGTAGGGAGAGGGACTAACTATGGCTACACCTTC	NA	NA	TRBJ1-2	TRBV9
CASSALGRGTEAFF	TGTGCCAGCAGCGCCCTGGGGCGGGGCACTGAAGCTTTCTTT	few	NA	TRBJ1-1	TRBV2
CAWSPNGEGAFF	TGTGCCTGGAGTCCCAACGGGGAAGGAGCTTTCTTT	NA	NA	TRBJ1-1	TRBV30
CASNTWDRGSNEQFF	TGTGCCAGCAATACATGGGACAGGGGGTCAAATGAGCAGTTCTTC	NA	TRBD1	TRBJ2-1	TRBV19
CASSLIRSGESYTF	TGTGCCAGCAGCTTAATCCGTTCAGGCGAGAGCTACACCTTC	NA	NA	TRBJ1-2	TRBV7-2
CASSFIAGEQYF	TGTGCCAGCAGTTTCATAGCTGGCGAGCAGTACTTC	NA	NA	TRBJ2-7	TRBV12-3/TRBV12-4
CASKGLRASYEQYF	TGTGCCAGCAAAGGTCTCAGGGCCTCCTACGAGCAGTACTTC	NA	NA	TRBJ2-7	TRBV6-5
CASSVLAGYEQFF	TGCGCCAGCAGTGTCCTAGCGGGATATGAGCAGTTCTTC	NA	TRBD2	TRBJ2-1	TRBV10-2
CASSPSPGSGNTIYF	TGTGCCAGCAGCCCCTCCCCCGGCTCTGGAAACACCATATATTTT	NA	NA	TRBJ1-3	TRBV3-1/TRBV3-2
CAWSVALDYGYTF	TGTGCCTGGAGTGTAGCTCTTGACTATGGCTACACCTTC	NA	NA	TRBJ1-2	TRBV30
CASSLPSLLAGDSRAKNIQYF	TGTGCCAGCAGCTTACCGTCCTTACTAGCGGGGGACTCGAGGGCCAAAAACATTCAGTACTTC	NA	TRBD2	TRBJ2-4	TRBV7-3
CASRTSGSQSEQFF	TGCGCCAGCCGAACTAGCGGGAGTCAAAGCGAGCAGTTCTTC	NA	TRBD2	TRBJ2-1	TRBV5-1
CAWRGGGAFEAFF	TGTGCCTGGAGGGGTGGGGGGGCTTTTGAAGCTTTCTTT	NA	NA	TRBJ1-1	TRBV30
CASRDPSGRHNEQFF	TGTGCCAGCAGGGATCCTAGCGGGCGACACAATGAGCAGTTCTTC	NA	TRBD2	TRBJ2-1	TRBV6-5
CASSYVEAGTGELFF	TGTGCCAGCAGTTACGTGGAGGCGGGCACCGGGGAGCTGTTTTTT	NA	NA	TRBJ2-2	TRBV6-6
CASSPQGYGYTF	TGTGCCAGCAGCCCTCAGGGGTACGGCTACACCTTC	few	NA	TRBJ1-2	TRBV3-1/TRBV3-2
CASSFIRRSGAHYNEQFF	TGTGCCAGCAGCTTCATACGTCGTAGCGGGGCCCACTACAATGAGCAGTTCTTC	few	TRBD2	TRBJ2-1	TRBV5-4
CASSPTWGAEAFF	TGTGCCAGCTCACCGACGTGGGGGGCTGAAGCTTTCTTT	NA	NA	TRBJ1-1	TRBV18
CASSSPDSSSYEQYF	TGCGCCAGCAGCTCGCCGGACAGCTCATCCTACGAGCAGTACTTC	NA	NA	TRBJ2-7	TRBV5-1
CASSYSQRERNEQYF	TGTGCCAGCAGTTACAGCCAGCGGGAAAGAAACGAGCAGTACTTC	NA	TRBD2	TRBJ2-7	TRBV6-5
CATSRVTGSYEQYF	TGTGCCACCAGCAGAGTAACAGGCTCCTACGAGCAGTACTTC	many	NA	TRBJ2-7	TRBV15
CASSVSSGLYTDTQYF	TGCGCCAGCAGCGTTTCTAGCGGTCTGTACACAGATACGCAGTATTTT	NA	TRBD2	TRBJ2-3	TRBV5-1
CASSPRDQPQHF	TGTGCCAGTAGCCCCAGGGATCAGCCCCAGCATTTT	few	NA	TRBJ1-5	TRBV19
CASSSGGTPSDEQFF	TGTGCCAGCAGCTCGGGGGGTACCCCGAGCGATGAGCAGTTCTTC	NA	TRBD2	TRBJ2-1	TRBV7-2
CAGRPQHF	TGTGCAGGGAGGCCCCAGCATTTT	NA	NA	TRBJ1-5	TRBV12-2
CASSARSGSGANVLTF	TGTGCCAGCAGCGCCCGATCCGGCTCTGGGGCCAACGTCCTGACTTTC	once	NA	TRBJ2-6	TRBV9
CASGADSENIQYF	TGTGCCAGCGGGGCGGACAGCGAAAACATTCAGTACTTC	NA	NA	TRBJ2-4	TRBV2
CATKLGSSYNEQFF	TGTGCCACCAAACTCGGGAGCTCCTACAATGAGCAGTTCTTC	NA	NA	TRBJ2-1	TRBV15
CASSSRTSGTDTQYF	TGTGCCAGCAGCTCTCGGACTAGCGGCACAGATACGCAGTATTTT	NA	TRBD2	TRBJ2-3	TRBV7-2
CASSLGGVGYEQYF	TGTGCCAGCAGCTTGGGGGGAGTGGGCTACGAGCAGTACTTC	NA	NA	TRBJ2-7	TRBV7-3
CASSVQGPEDSPLHF	TGTGCCAGTAGTGTGCAGGGCCCCGAGGATTCACCCCTCCACTTT	NA	NA	TRBJ1-6	TRBV19
CASSPRSGTYEQYF	TGCGCCAGCAGCCCCCGGTCGGGGACCTACGAGCAGTACTTC	NA	NA	TRBJ2-7	TRBV5-1
CASTGVRANYGYTF	TGTGCCAGTACAGGGGTTCGGGCTAACTATGGCTACACCTTC	NA	NA	TRBJ1-2	TRBV19
CASSYSALSYEQYF	TGTGCCAGCAGTTACTCGGCTCTCTCCTACGAGCAGTACTTC	once	NA	TRBJ2-7	TRBV6-6
CASSRHEGNTEAFF	TGTGCCAGTAGTCGACACGAGGGCAACACTGAAGCTTTCTTT	NA	NA	TRBJ1-1	TRBV19
CASTLDRVNYGYTF	TGTGCCAGCACTCTGGACAGGGTCAACTATGGCTACACCTTC	NA	TRBD1	TRBJ1-2	TRBV28
CASNQSPRSGQPQHF	TGTGCCAGCAACCAAAGTCCCCGTTCAGGACAGCCCCAGCATTTT	NA	NA	TRBJ1-5	TRBV2
CASSQLISGSGHTGELFF	TGCGCCAGCAGCCAACTTATTAGCGGGAGTGGGCACACCGGGGAGCTGTTTTTT	NA	TRBD2	TRBJ2-2	TRBV4-3
CASIDRGPRNQPQHF	TGTGCCAGCATCGACAGGGGCCCAAGGAATCAGCCCCAGCATTTT	NA	TRBD1	TRBJ1-5	TRBV28